This T cell receptor beta chain was obtained from a study of cytomegalovirus exposure and HLA in healthy donors. With respect to this clone: Antigen specificity is unknown.

Overall study findings and caveats: It was taken for granted in presence/absence analyses that sequencing depth across donors was roughly uniform. TRBV6-2, TRBV6-3 and some other V segments were excluded as indistinguishable. In terms of immune exposure information, only CMV serostatus was available. Reportedly, a later analysis found an Asian-associated ancestry cluster had fewer N-insertions than the approximately 700-donor mean.

The V end was cut by 1 base, the J end by 2 bases, with 13 bases between. There are 16 residues in the CDR3. The germline CDR1 and CDR2 sequences are SGHTA and FQGNSA. In the PCR, 60 Vbeta and 13 Jbeta primers were used. Libraries were prepared by immunoSEQ multiplex PCR; TCRdb keeps only in-frame clonotypes and omits some of them. The data hold 150,000 or so clones, with approximately 80% observed a single time. V gene TRBV7-2 combines with J gene TRBJ2-3; tentatively, D is TRBD1 (5 bases). This sequence originates from a male donor in good health and CMV-seropositive. The specimen sequenced was PBMCs. The DNA for the CDR3 is TGTGCCAGCAGCTTAGGGGGCCTAGGGTCCACAGATACGCAGTATTTT. Its protein product is CASSLGGLGSTDTQYF.